This T cell receptor (beta chain) was observed in a study of regulatory T cells in long-lasting Graves disease. Study results and limitations: Persistent disease preferred TRBV28, TRBJ1-2 and TRBJ2-5; new disease, TRBV20-1 and TRBJ2-1.

With regard to this clonotype: The antigen remains undetermined.

Time point in this sample: persistent/refractory GD, antithyroid drugs over 5 years with positive TRAb. RNA from PBMCs was the source of the TCR library. Building the TCR beta libraries relied on iRepertoire HTBI primers, and CDR3 regions underwent Arm-PCR. In the original analysis: Across all samples, about 60 TRBV segments and more than 11 TRBJ segments were identified. MiXCR, applied by TCRdb to the multiplex PCR reads, yields one record per CDR3 protein. The V and J calls and clone size come from TCRdb's table, not from the authors' own analysis. The repertoire holds 400,000 or so distinct CDR3 sequences, with around 24% as singletons. Germline CDR1 LNHDA, CDR2 SQIVND (reference sequence). Trimming shortened V by 10 bases and J by 5 bases, and 14 bases separated the two germline ends. The CDR3 consists of 12 residues.

This rearrangement joins TRBV19 to TRBJ1-1; D is unresolved. This receptor was obtained from a female donor with Graves disease. Sample: peripheral blood mononuclear cells (PBMCs), taken when the disease was refractory, from a patient treated with antithyroid drugs. This chain's CDR3 is CATAGVGTEAFF. The DNA for the CDR3 is TGTGCCACCGCCGGGGTAGGGACTGAAGCTTTCTTT.